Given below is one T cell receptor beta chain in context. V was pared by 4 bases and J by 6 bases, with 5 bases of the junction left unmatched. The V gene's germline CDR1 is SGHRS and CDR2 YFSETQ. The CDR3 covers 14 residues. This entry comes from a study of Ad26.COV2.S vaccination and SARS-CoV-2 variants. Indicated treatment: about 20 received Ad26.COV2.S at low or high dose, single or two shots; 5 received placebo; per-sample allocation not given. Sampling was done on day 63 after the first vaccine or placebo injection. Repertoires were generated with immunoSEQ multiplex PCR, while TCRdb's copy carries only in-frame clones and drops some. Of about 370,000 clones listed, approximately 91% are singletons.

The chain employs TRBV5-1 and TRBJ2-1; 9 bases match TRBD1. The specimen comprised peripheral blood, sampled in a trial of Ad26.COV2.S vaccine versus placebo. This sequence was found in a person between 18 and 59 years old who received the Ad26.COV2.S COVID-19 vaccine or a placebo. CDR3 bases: TGCGCCAGCAGCGAAGGGACAGGGCCCAATGAGCAGTTCTTC. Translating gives CASSEGTGPNEQFF.